The clone carrying this TCR beta chain was found many times. Antigen: not known. The sample originates from a study of early T cells in non-severe SARS-CoV-2 infection. As for the study in general: Sequenced material consisted of bulk RNA (from unsorted whole blood), and chains were unpaired. Study-wide results and caveats: VDJdb matching, biased toward anti-spike CD8 responses, missed private and CD4 specificities.

V lost 3 bases and J lost 7, with 28 bases in between. CDR3 size: 18 residues. The V gene's germline CDR1 is KGHSH and CDR2 LQKENI. Unique molecular identifiers were added to individual cDNA molecules. MiXCR, run by TCRdb on the 5' RACE reads, gives a single entry per CDR3 protein. Here the sample spans about 59,000 distinct CDR3 sequences, around 12% being singletons. This TCR came from an adult who was a healthcare worker with PCR-confirmed SARS-CoV-2 infection or an uninfected control (not recorded which). The chain is built from TRBV18 and TRBJ2-7; the D is unclear. The specimen was whole blood. In nucleotides, the CDR3 is TGTGCCAGCTCACCGACGATGGAAAATTCGTATCCTCGCGGAGAGCAGTACTTC. This gives the protein CASSPTMENSYPRGEQYF.